The rows below give T cell receptor beta chains drawn from one sample of a study of regulatory T cells in long-lasting Graves disease. TCRdb fed the multiplex PCR reads into MiXCR, producing one record per CDR3 protein. The table includes some 500,000 distinct CDR3 sequences, about 14% detected once. These data were also filed under a second study, of T cells in Graves' hyperthyroidism and ophthalmopathy.

The sequences come from peripheral blood mononuclear cells (PBMCs), collected at new diagnosis, from a patient treated with antithyroid drugs. The receptors were gathered from a man aged 30 to 45 with Graves disease. CDR3s include the opening cysteine and the closing phenylalanine or tryptophan.

v_call,cdr3_length,cdr3_aa
TRBV2,17,CASSHDGSSSYNSPLHF
TRBV20-1,17,CSATPTTGTRSRYEQYF
TRBV28,14,CASSFPAPDTEAFF
TRBV27,13,CASAVAGGYEQFF
TRBV27,14,CASSFRLAYNEQFF
TRBV7-8,12,CASSEGLLEQFF
TRBV5-1,15,CASSQMGVGNTEAFF
TRBV5-1,14,CASSSGRGANEQFF
TRBV13,16,CASSLGWVTNTGELFF
TRBV29-1,15,CSVEDMREPDYGYTF
TRBV5-4,15,CASSLEREGGETQYF
TRBV20-1,12,CSASGLGNEQFF
TRBV29-1,11,CLSLGEDGYTF
TRBV19,14,CASSIAQGHNEQFF
TRBV29-1,14,CSVEVRDGEDEQYF
TRBV6-5,17,CASSYGGTTAVNTEAFF
TRBV12-5,12,CASGLSPEALHF
TRBV28,16,CASSQPSGQGAYEQYF
TRBV20-1,12,CSASQGPNIQYF
TRBV2,13,CASSDNFLETQYF
TRBV20-1,17,CSASGKEPTAFNQPQHF
TRBV27,14,CASSFGLSNQPQHF
TRBV12-3/TRBV12-4,13,CASSNTQGYGYTF
TRBV9,15,CASSDRNGERFGYTF
TRBV20-1,18,CSANLLGATRGIVNEQFF
TRBV20-1,14,CSAPDGLAKNIQYF
TRBV10-3,11,CAIAFEGEQYF
TRBV5-1,14,CASSLEGRDTEAFF
TRBV2,15,CASPAIPGQGETQYF
TRBV18,16,CASSPRAGEVGTEAFF
TRBV12-3/TRBV12-4,14,CASSNGQGHQPQHF
TRBV7-7,15,CASSLGTGRTDTQYF
TRBV7-2,11,CASSLLDEQYF
TRBV20-1,11,CSASSNYGYTF
TRBV20-1,12,CSARTVELEQFF
TRBV11-2,13,CASSSPSRNEQFF
TRBV7-2,14,CASSLGVRGYEQYF
TRBV19,13,CASSPWLGETQYF
TRBV20-1,16,CSARWETSGSSNEQFF
TRBV3-1,14,CASSQELAGETQYF
TRBV20-1,10,CSAILEQQYF
TRBV5-4,15,CASSLFQGGNNEQFF
TRBV7-6,13,CASSPGPEFEQYF
TRBV2,13,CACAGNSNQPQHF
TRBV24-1,16,CATSEGATSGRTVQYF
TRBV12-5,16,CASGPGLTYPQETQYF
TRBV12-3/TRBV12-4,15,CASSPAGGPNEKLFF
TRBV2,15,CASSEGQLYTDTQYF